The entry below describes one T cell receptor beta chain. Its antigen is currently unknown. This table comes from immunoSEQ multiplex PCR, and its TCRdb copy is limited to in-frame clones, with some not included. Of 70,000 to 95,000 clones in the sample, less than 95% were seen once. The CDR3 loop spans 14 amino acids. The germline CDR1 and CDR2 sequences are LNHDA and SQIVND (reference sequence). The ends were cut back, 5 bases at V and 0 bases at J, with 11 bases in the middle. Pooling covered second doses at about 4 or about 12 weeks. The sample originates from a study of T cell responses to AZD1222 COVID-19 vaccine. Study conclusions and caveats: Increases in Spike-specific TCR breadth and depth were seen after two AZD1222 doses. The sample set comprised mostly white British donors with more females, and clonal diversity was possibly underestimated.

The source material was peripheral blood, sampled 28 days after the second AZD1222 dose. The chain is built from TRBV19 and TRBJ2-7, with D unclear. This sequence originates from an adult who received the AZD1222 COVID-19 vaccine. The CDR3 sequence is CASSLWKSSYEQYF. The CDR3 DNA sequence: TGTGCCAGTAGTCTTTGGAAGAGCTCCTACGAGCAGTACTTC. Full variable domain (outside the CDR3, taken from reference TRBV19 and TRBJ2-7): DGGITQSPKYLFRKEGQNVTLSCEQNLNHDAMYWYRQDPGQGLRLIYYSQIVNDFQKGDIAEGYSVSREKKESFPLTVTSAQKNPTAFYLCASSLWKSSYEQYFGPGTRLTVT.